Listed here are 25 T cell receptor beta chains from one sample, sequenced in a study of T cell responses to AZD1222 COVID-19 vaccine. The assay was immunoSEQ multiplex PCR, and TCRdb's table has in-frame clones only and misses some. The sample has roughly 250,000 clones, 90% to 95% seen once; the top ten hold roughly 0.51%. The sample was peripheral blood, taken on day 0 of AZD1222 vaccination. The receptors shown here come from an adult in good health.

CDR3 amino acids: CASSPTGLYGYTF. Written as DNA, the CDR3 is TGTGCCAGCAGCCCGACAGGGTTGTATGGCTACACCTTC. The V and J genes are TRBV7-9 and TRBJ1-2, with 7 bases lining up with TRBD1. Per the germline V gene, CDR1 is SEHNR and CDR2 is FQNEAQ (reference sequence). Unmatched junction bases numbered 5, after V lost 5 bases and J lost 5 bases. This CDR3 is built from 13 residues.

The chain is built from TRBV3-1 (or the pseudogene TRBV3-2) and TRBJ2-7; possibly TRBD2 for D (5 bases). The CDR3 is made up of 13 amino acids. From germline, CDR1 is LGHDT and CDR2 YNNKEL (reference sequence). The V end was cut by 4 bases, the J end by 3 bases, with 10 bases between. DNA of the CDR3: TGTGCCAGCAGCCGGAAAGGGAGCTACGAGCAGTACTTC. It encodes CASSRKGSYEQYF.

The chain employs TRBV28 and TRBJ2-1; no clear D gene. Germline V gene data show CDR1 as MDHEN and CDR2 as SYDVKM. The V and J ends lost 2 bases and 3 bases respectively, with 5 bases between them. The CDR3 spans 13 residues. The CDR3 spells CASSLDGYNEQFF. In DNA form, the CDR3 reads TGTGCCAGCAGTTTAGACGGCTACAATGAGCAGTTCTTC.

CDR3 sequence (DNA): TGTGCCAGCACCAGGGCGACTAGCGGGGGGAACAATGAGCAGTTCTTC. Its translation: CASTRATSGGNNEQFF. The chain employs TRBV2 and TRBJ2-1, with 13 positions matching TRBD2. Germline V lookup: CDR1 SNHLY, CDR2 FYNNEI. The CDR3 is 16 amino acids. J was trimmed by 5 bases and V by 7 bases; bases with no gene match: 8.

The gene calls are TRBV12-1 and TRBJ2-2; whether TRBD1, the table's D call, matches the DNA was not checked. TRBV12-1 is listed as a pseudogene. The CDR3 loop spans 14 amino acids. CDR3 residues: CASSLTGNTGELFF. The CDR3 DNA reads as TGTGCCAGCAGCTTAACAGGGAACACCGGGGAGCTGTTTTTT.

The rearrangement uses TRBV6-5 and TRBJ1-1, with a weak D call TRBD1 (5 bases). CDR3 length: 14 amino acids. Germline CDR1 is MNHEY and CDR2 is SVGAGI. V lost 2 bases, J lost 3 bases, and 10 bases lay in between. CDR3 sequence: CASSYVGGDTEAFF. The CDR3 DNA sequence: TGTGCCAGCAGTTACGTGGGAGGGGACACTGAAGCTTTCTTT.

The gene calls are TRBV10-3 and TRBJ2-2, with unresolved D. The CDR3 is made up of 13 amino acids. V shed 3 bases and J shed 5 bases, with 7 bases lying between them. Germline V gene data show CDR1 as ENHRY and CDR2 as SYGVKD. DNA of the CDR3: TGTGCCATCAGTGATAGCAGAACCGGGGAGCTGTTTTTT. Protein sequence: CAISDSRTGELFF.

The chain employs TRBV9 and TRBJ2-2, with D perhaps matching TRBD1 (5 bases). V was shortened by 1 base and J by 6 bases, with 16 bases between the two germline ends. The CDR3 extends over 16 amino acids. CDR1 and CDR2 from the germline V gene are SGDLS and YYNGEE. CDR3 region: CASSVRRGAESGELFF. As DNA, the CDR3 is TGTGCCAGCAGCGTAAGAAGGGGCGCTGAATCCGGGGAGCTGTTTTTT. Full variable domain (rest looked up from reference TRBV9 and TRBJ2-2): DSGVTQTPKHLITATGQRVTLRCSPRSGDLSVYWYQQSLDQGLQFLIQYYNGEERAKGNILERFSAQQFPDLHSELNLSSLELGDSALYFCASSVRRGAESGELFFGEGSRLTVL.

The V call is TRBV7-2, the J call TRBJ1-2, with no clear D. Germline CDR1 and CDR2: SGHTA and FQGNSA. V lost 5 bases and J lost 8, with 9 bases in between. The CDR3 length is 11 residues. CDR3: CASSRTVGYTF. The CDR3 DNA follows: TGTGCCAGCAGCCGTACAGTGGGCTACACCTTC. Based on the CDR3 plus reference TRBV7-2 and TRBJ1-2, the full variable domain is GAGVSQSPSNKVTEKGKDVELRCDPISGHTALYWYRQSLGQGLEFLIYFQGNSAPDKSGLPSDRFSAERTGGSVSTLTIQRTQQEDSAVYLCASSRTVGYTFGSGTRLTVV.

This clone has a handful of counts. The genes are TRBV20-1 and TRBJ2-7; TRBD2 aligns across 7 bases. The V gene end was trimmed by 3 bases and the J gene end by 1 base; junction bases not matched to a gene: 6. The CDR3 contains 14 residues. CDR1 and CDR2 from the germline V gene are DFQATT and SNEGSKA (reference sequence). CDR3: CSASGEGGSYEQYF. The CDR3 DNA follows: TGCAGTGCTAGTGGTGAGGGAGGGTCCTACGAGCAGTACTTC.

Only a few counts were recorded for this clone. The CDR3 nucleotides read TGTGCCAGCCGAAGGGGGGATGCAACTAATGAAAAACTGTTTTTT. This translates into CASRRGDATNEKLFF. This sequence joins TRBV28 and TRBJ1-4, with D possibly being TRBD1 (6 bases). Germline lookup yields CDR1 MDHEN and CDR2 SYDVKM. The V gene lost 8 bases and the J gene lost 0 bases, with 13 bases spanning the gap. CDR3 size: 15 residues. Complete variable domain (other parts from reference TRBV28 and TRBJ1-4): DVKVTQSSRYLVKRTGEKVFLECVQDMDHENMFWYRQDPGLGLRLIYFSYDVKMKEKGDIPEGYSVSREKKERFSLILESASTNQTSMYLCASRRGDATNEKLFFGSGTQLSVL.

The chain is built from TRBV28 and TRBJ1-3; D remains ambiguous. Germline loops: CDR1 MDHEN, CDR2 SYDVKM. This CDR3 region has 13 residues. V was shortened by 5 bases and J by 2 bases, with 7 bases between the two germline ends. Here the CDR3 reads CASSPPPGNTIYF. In DNA, the CDR3 is TGTGCCAGCAGTCCCCCGCCTGGAAACACCATATATTTT.

V usage is TRBV10-3 and J usage is TRBJ1-2; 7 bases fit TRBD1. CDR1 ENHRY and CDR2 SYGVKD come from the germline V gene. CDR3 length: 11 amino acids. V shed 7 bases, J shed 8 bases, and the junction held 4 bases outside the gene matches. CDR3 bases: TGTGCCATCATGGGACAGCTAGGCTACACCTTC. It is translated as CAIMGQLGYTF.

This clone was counted between two and nine times. One junction end does not reproduce the germline sequence, and a read error may be involved. The chain carries TRBV7-9 and TRBJ1-3; D ambiguous. From germline, CDR1 is SEHNR and CDR2 FQNEAQ (reference sequence). CDR3 length equals 15 residues. The CDR3 nucleotides are TGTGCCAGCACCTTAGGCAGTGCCTTTGGAAACACCATATATTTT. This translates into CASTLGSAFGNTIYF. Together with reference TRBV7-9 and TRBJ1-3, the CDR3 gives the full variable domain: DTGVSQNPRHKITKRGQNVTFRCDPISEHNRLYWYRQTLGQGPEFLTYFQNEAQLEKSRLLSDRFSAERPKGSFSTLEIQRTEQGDSAMYLCASTLGSAFGNTIYFGEGSWLTVV.

The chain employs TRBV28 and TRBJ2-2, with TRBD1 identical over 8 bases. The CDR3 runs 15 residues. Germline CDR1 and CDR2: MDHEN and SYDVKM. J gave up 3 bases and V 6 bases, and 6 bases lay outside the gene matches. CDR3 DNA: TGTGCCAGCAGACCAACAGGGGGAGACACCGGGGAGCTGTTTTTT. Translation gives CASRPTGGDTGELFF.

This chain joins TRBV7-9 and TRBJ2-7; D may match TRBD1 or TRBD2 (6 bases each). Germline V gene sequence: CDR1 SEHNR, CDR2 FQNEAQ (reference sequence). Trimming removed 1 base from V and 5 bases from J, with 12 bases in between. This CDR3 has 14 residues. The CDR3 bases are TGTGCCAGCAGCTTAGGAAGGGGGGCCAACGAGCAGTACTTC. Amino acids: CASSLGRGANEQYF.

The chain links TRBV5-1 to TRBJ2-5, with D unclear. CDR3 length equals 12 residues. V lost 3 bases and J lost 5, with 8 bases in between. From germline, CDR1 is SGHRS and CDR2 YFSETQ. CDR3 residues: CASSSSRETQYF. CDR3 bases: TGCGCCAGCAGCTCCTCGAGGGAGACCCAGTACTTC.

J is TRBJ1-1 and V is TRBV28; D not resolved. CDR3 length equals 12 residues. Trimming left V 3 bases short and J 5 bases short, with 7 bases between. Germline CDR1 reads MDHEN; CDR2 reads SYDVKM. CDR3 sequence: CASSFEGTEAFF. The CDR3 DNA reads TGTGCCAGCAGTTTTGAGGGAACTGAAGCTTTCTTT.

V and J are TRBV4-2 and TRBJ1-1; the D is unclear. The CDR3 loop spans 12 amino acids. With 1 base removed from V and 4 bases from J, the gap between germline ends came to 4 bases. CDR1 LGHNA and CDR2 YNFKEQ come from the germline V gene. CDR3 amino acids: CASSQGSTEAFF. CDR3 nucleotide sequence: TGTGCCAGCAGCCAAGGGAGCACTGAAGCTTTCTTT.

This rearrangement joins TRBV5-6 to TRBJ2-7; no clear D. Trimming left V 2 bases short and J 4 bases short, with 7 bases between. Germline assignment: CDR1 SGHDT and CDR2 YYEEEE. There are 12 residues in the CDR3. The CDR3 reads CASSFQGYEQYF. The CDR3 DNA follows: TGTGCCAGCAGCTTTCAAGGATACGAGCAGTACTTC. Full variable domain (remainder filled in from reference TRBV5-6 and TRBJ2-7): DAGVTQSPTHLIKTRGQQVTLRCSPKSGHDTVSWYQQALGQGPQFIFQYYEEEERQRGNFPDRFSGHQFPNYSSELNVNALLLGDSALYLCASSFQGYEQYFGPGTRLTVT.

This clone occurred once. The rearrangement links TRBV9 to TRBJ2-1, with D possibly TRBD2 on 5 matching bases. Trimming shortened V by 2 bases and J by 0 bases, and 12 bases separated the two germline ends. CDR3 length: 16 residues. Germline V gene data show CDR1 as SGDLS and CDR2 as YYNGEE. The CDR3 DNA sequence: TGTGCCAGCAGCGTGGGTGGCGGGCTCTCCTACAATGAGCAGTTCTTC. Protein sequence: CASSVGGGLSYNEQFF.

This clone was found once. The sample has other DNA sequences that encode this CDR3 too. This rearrangement joins TRBV20-1 to TRBJ1-1; D is unresolved. Germline V gives CDR1 DFQATT, CDR2 SNEGSKA (reference sequence). V was shortened by 3 bases and J by 0 bases, with 2 bases between the two germline ends. The CDR3 is made up of 11 amino acids. The CDR3 DNA reads as TGCAGTGCTAGCCTGAACACTGAAGCTTTCTTT. Translated, it gives CSASLNTEAFF.

V usage is TRBV9 and J usage is TRBJ1-1, with a weak D call TRBD1 (5 bases). The CDR3 extends over 14 amino acids. V lost 3 bases, J lost 0 bases, and 9 bases lay in between. Germline V gene lookup returns CDR1 SGDLS and CDR2 YYNGEE. In DNA form, the CDR3 reads TGTGCCAGCAGCGAGGGACTCATGAACACTGAAGCTTTCTTT. Translation: CASSEGLMNTEAFF.

The chain recombines TRBV3-1 (or the pseudogene TRBV3-2) with TRBJ1-4; unclear D gene. Trimming shortened V by 7 bases and J by 4 bases, and 13 bases separated the two germline ends. The CDR3 has 14 amino acids. Germline V gives CDR1 LGHDT, CDR2 YNNKEL (reference sequence). Written as DNA, the CDR3 is TGTGCCAGCAACTACGCCCAGTTTAATGAAAAACTGTTTTTT. Amino acid sequence: CASNYAQFNEKLFF.

The chain joins TRBV10-3 to TRBJ2-7; D uncertain. CDR1 is ENHRY and CDR2 is SYGVKD in the germline V gene. The CDR3 has 14 amino acids. Deletions cut 4 bases from V and 6 bases from J, with 16 bases between. CDR3 sequence reads: CAISGTAGQLEQYF. CDR3 in DNA: TGTGCCATCAGTGGGACGGCCGGGCAACTCGAGCAGTACTTC.